What follows are 14 T cell receptor beta chains derived from one specimen sequenced in a study of shared clonotypes between healthy human individuals (dated by TCRdb to 2020 to 2021). The library was generated by the immunoSEQ multiplex PCR assay. As stored in TCRdb, this immuneACCESS dataset retains in-frame rearrangements with V and J assigned. A fraction of the clones does not appear; measured against another copy, unresolved V genes explain less than half of the discrepancy, and the remainder lacks a known reason. Within this sample are roughly 490,000 clones, with roughly 85% of them counted one time only. Together, the top ten hold approximately 12% of the sample. The sample consisted of PBMCs. The origin of the receptors is a middle-aged woman in good health. Some clones in this sample may be carry-over from other donors' samples.

This clone was detected only a few times. CDR3 in amino acids: CASSPGGEPGEQFF. In DNA, the CDR3 is TGTGCCAGCTCCCCGGGGGGGGAACCCGGTGAGCAGTTCTTC. The chain is built from TRBV18 and TRBJ2-1, with 8 bases aligning to TRBD2. Germline CDR1 reads KGHSH; CDR2 reads LQKENI. The length of the CDR3 is 14 residues. After removal of 6 bases from V and 9 bases from J, the junction contained 10 bases not matched to a gene.

This clone was recorded a few times. CDR3 nucleotides: TGTGCCAGCAGTTCCCCCGGGACTAGCGGGGGGATGACGCAGTATTTT. This encodes CASSSPGTSGGMTQYF. V and J are TRBV28 and TRBJ2-3; 15 positions match TRBD2. CDR3 length: 16 amino acids. V shed 4 bases and J 9 bases; nucleotides not matched to a gene: 8. CDR1 is MDHEN, CDR2 SYDVKM, per germline.

About this clone: A much bigger clone sits one base away, suggesting this may be a read error. As DNA, the CDR3 is TGTGCCAGCAGCTTAACTGTTGTCGCCAGGGGCGGGGAGCTGTTTTTT. The encoded protein is CASSLTVVARGGELFF. The rearrangement joins TRBV7-3 to TRBJ2-2, with D possibly matching TRBD1 (6 bases). Germline CDR1 reads SGHTA; CDR2 reads FQGTGA. Trimming pared 0 bases from V and 7 bases from J, leaving 15 bases between. The CDR3 is 16 residues long. Together with reference TRBV7-3 and TRBJ2-2, the CDR3 gives the full variable domain: GAGVSQTPSNKVTEKGKYVELRCDPISGHTALYWYRQSLGQGPEFLIYFQGTGAADDSGLPNDRFFAVRPEGSVSTLKIQRTERGDSAVYLCASSLTVVARGGELFFGEGSRLTVL.

This chain links TRBV28 with TRBJ2-3; D call uncertain. CDR1 and CDR2 from the germline V gene are MDHEN and SYDVKM. The CDR3 is made up of 13 amino acids. The ends were cut back, 8 bases at V and 0 bases at J, with 9 bases in the middle. CDR3 sequence reads: CASFSSSTDTQYF. Here the CDR3 DNA reads TGTGCCAGCTTCAGTTCTAGCACAGATACGCAGTATTTT.

The V call is TRBV4-2, the J call TRBJ2-7; D perhaps matches TRBD2 (6 bases). The CDR3 covers 15 residues. Germline V gene sequence: CDR1 LGHNA, CDR2 YNFKEQ. With 1 base removed from V and 6 bases from J, the gap between germline ends came to 16 bases. The CDR3 loop reads CASSQVGEGGSEQYF. In DNA, the CDR3 is TGTGCCAGCAGCCAAGTCGGAGAGGGAGGTAGCGAGCAGTACTTC.

Concerning this clone: This sample also contains other DNA sequences that code for the same CDR3. The CDR3 sequence: CASSLAGTSQETQYF. In DNA, the CDR3 is TGCGCCAGCAGCTTGGCCGGGACTAGTCAAGAGACCCAGTACTTC. V is TRBV5-1 and J is TRBJ2-5, with 8 bases lining up with TRBD2. The CDR3 totals 15 residues. The ends lost 0 bases at V and 2 bases at J; junction bases unmatched: 3. CDR1 is SGHRS and CDR2 is YFSETQ in the germline V gene.

The rearrangement joins TRBV2 to TRBJ2-7, with 9 bases identical to TRBD2. The ends lost 3 bases at V and 6 bases at J; junction bases unmatched: 3. The germline gives CDR1 SNHLY, CDR2 FYNNEI. The CDR3 sequence is 13 residues long. DNA of the CDR3: TGTGCCAGCAGTGATAGCGGGAGCCGCGAGCAGTACTTC. It specifies CASSDSGSREQYF.

The rearrangement joins TRBV28 to TRBJ1-1, with TRBD1 matching 7 bases. With V trimmed by 6 bases and J by 0 bases, 7 bases remained unmatched. Per the germline V gene, CDR1 is MDHEN and CDR2 is SYDVKM. The CDR3 contains 15 residues. The CDR3 DNA reads TGTGCCAGCAGACCCCCGGGACAGATGAACACTGAAGCTTTCTTT. Protein sequence: CASRPPGQMNTEAFF.

The chain recombines TRBV30 with TRBJ2-7; 9 bases fit TRBD2. CDR1 and CDR2 (germline): GTSNPN, SVGIG (reference sequence). The junction had 10 bases not matched to a gene; V was cut back by 3 bases and J by 4 bases. This CDR3 region has 15 residues. The CDR3 is CAWSAGLAPEYEQYF. In DNA, the CDR3 is TGTGCCTGGAGCGCCGGACTAGCGCCAGAGTACGAGCAGTACTTC.

This sequence joins TRBV2 and TRBJ2-3, with 8 bases matching TRBD2. Germline values: CDR1 SNHLY, CDR2 FYNNEI. The CDR3 loop spans 12 amino acids. V was pared by 6 bases and J by 6 bases, with 2 bases of the junction left unmatched. The DNA of the CDR3 is TGTGCCAGCAGGACTAGCGTGGATACGCAGTATTTT. This codes for CASRTSVDTQYF.

The chain uses TRBV28 and TRBJ1-4; a weak D match, TRBD1 (6 bases). Germline lookup yields CDR1 MDHEN and CDR2 SYDVKM. The CDR3 contains 15 residues. The V end was cut by 5 bases, the J end by 5 bases, with 15 bases between. The CDR3 DNA follows: TGTGCCAGCAGTGCTGGACAGTCGTTGAATGAAAAACTGTTTTTT. It translates to CASSAGQSLNEKLFF.

This chain uses TRBV7-2 with TRBJ2-1; D gene ambiguous. CDR1 and CDR2 from the germline V gene are SGHTA and FQGNSA. Trimming pared 4 bases from V and 7 bases from J, leaving 11 bases between. The length of the CDR3 is 13 residues. The CDR3 DNA follows: TGTGCCAGCAGCTCTGGCGCCGGAAATGAGCAGTTCTTC. It yields the protein CASSSGAGNEQFF.

The chain has TRBV5-1 and TRBJ1-2, with TRBD1 identical over 7 bases. The CDR3 length is 15 residues. Germline V CDR1 and CDR2: SGHRS, YFSETQ. After removal of 0 bases from V and 4 bases from J, the junction contained 6 bases not matched to a gene. The CDR3 reads CASSLETGTVYGYTF. The CDR3 DNA reads TGCGCCAGCAGCTTGGAGACCGGGACAGTCTATGGCTACACCTTC.

The V gene is TRBV9, the J gene TRBJ2-3; tentatively, D is TRBD2 (5 bases). V gave up 4 bases and J gave up 6 bases, with 18 bases separating them. Looked up from germline, CDR1 is SGDLS and CDR2 is YYNGEE. This CDR3 has 15 amino acids. CDR3 sequence: CASSPPGGPGDTQYF. The CDR3, as DNA: TGTGCCAGCAGCCCCCCGGGCGGACCGGGGGATACGCAGTATTTT. The entire variable domain, with the rest obtained from reference TRBV9 and TRBJ2-3, is as follows: DSGVTQTPKHLITATGQRVTLRCSPRSGDLSVYWYQQSLDQGLQFLIQYYNGEERAKGNILERFSAQQFPDLHSELNLSSLELGDSALYFCASSPPGGPGDTQYFGPGTRLTVL.